The rows below give T cell receptor beta chains drawn from one sample of a study of shared clonotypes between healthy human individuals. TCRdb's copy holds only in-frame clones and misses some; the assay was immunoSEQ multiplex PCR. This table has about 640,000 clones, 55% to 75% appearing once. Sequencing was carried out using memory CD4+ T cells sorted from blood. The receptors stem from a woman under 40 in good health. CDR3s include the opening cysteine and the closing phenylalanine or tryptophan. A D gene is named only where the DNA matches it firmly. Where a row states a size, it is once, few, many or the class of an expanded clone; other rows omit it.

cdr3_nt,cdr3_aa,v_call,d_call,j_call,cdr3_length,clone_size
TGTGCCAGCAGCCCCATCAAAAACACCATATATTTT,CASSPIKNTIYF,TRBV7-2,.,TRBJ1-3,12,.
TGTGCCAGTCACCCCCTGGGGTATAGCAATCAGCCCCAGCATTTT,CASHPLGYSNQPQHF,TRBV19,.,TRBJ1-5,15,.
TGTGCCAGCAGTCAGGCTTCAGGGTATCTGTTTTTT,CASSQASGYLFF,TRBV7-9,.,TRBJ2-2,12,.
TGTGCCAGCAGTGAACGTGACAGGGTCTACAATGAGCAGTTCTTC,CASSERDRVYNEQFF,TRBV2,TRBD1,TRBJ2-1,15,.
TGTGCCAGCAGTTTAGCTGGGCGGGGATACACCGGGGAGCTGTTTTTT,CASSLAGRGYTGELFF,TRBV28,.,TRBJ2-2,16,.
TGCAGCGTTTTAACGGGAGGCGGATACAATGAGCAGTTCTTC,CSVLTGGGYNEQFF,TRBV29-1,TRBD2,TRBJ2-1,14,.
TGCGCCAGCAGTGAGTCTCTCGCAGGTGGCTACACCTTC,CASSESLAGGYTF,TRBV10-1,.,TRBJ1-2,13,.
TGCAGTGCTAACTCTCGGGGAGGCTACACCTTC,CSANSRGGYTF,TRBV20-1,.,TRBJ1-2,11,.
TGTGCCAGCAGCTTATACGGGGACACGCAGTATTTT,CASSLYGDTQYF,TRBV7-2,.,TRBJ2-3,12,.
TGTGCCAGTAGTAAAAGGGATCATAGCAATCAGCCCCAGCATTTT,CASSKRDHSNQPQHF,TRBV19,.,TRBJ1-5,15,many